Below, 20 T cell receptor beta chains from the same sample are listed, as sequenced in a study of cytomegalovirus exposure and HLA in healthy donors. PCR primers comprised 60 Vbeta and 13 Jbeta primers. Some clones are missing from TCRdb's copy, which holds only in-frame ones; the method was immunoSEQ multiplex PCR. The repertoire holds just over 150,000 clones, approximately 84% seen once, with about 2.1% in the top ten. Sequencing input: PBMCs. The receptors come from a woman aged 18-29 years in good health and CMV-seronegative.

The rearrangement joins TRBV11-2 to TRBJ1-6, with 8 bases aligning to TRBD1. CDR1 is SGHAT, CDR2 FQNNGV, per germline. J lost 4 bases, V lost 4 bases, and 6 bases had no gene match. The CDR3 totals 16 residues. The CDR3 DNA reads TGTGCCAGCAGCTCATTAACAGGGGGATATAATTCACCCCTCCACTTT. Amino acids: CASSSLTGGYNSPLHF.

The chain carries TRBV10-3 and TRBJ1-2; 9 positions match TRBD1. This CDR3 region has 16 residues. Germline V CDR1 and CDR2: ENHRY, SYGVKD. V lost 0 bases and J lost 1; bases outside the gene matches: 3. CDR3 loop: CAISESGTGHNYGYTF. CDR3 coding DNA: TGTGCCATCAGTGAGTCGGGGACAGGGCATAACTATGGCTACACCTTC.

V is TRBV10-3 and J is TRBJ2-7, with 10 bases fitting TRBD1. CDR1 and CDR2 from the germline V gene are ENHRY and SYGVKD. J was trimmed by 0 bases and V by 6 bases; bases with no gene match: 2. The CDR3 is 14 residues long. CDR3 sequence reads: CAISGQGVSYEQYF. CDR3 bases: TGTGCCATCAGCGGACAGGGGGTCTCCTACGAGCAGTACTTC.

V and J are TRBV12-5 and TRBJ2-3; no definite D call. V was clipped by 9 bases and J by 6 bases, with 13 bases between them. Per germline, CDR1 LGHNT and CDR2 FRNRAP. The CDR3 length is 12 residues. DNA of the CDR3: TGTGCTAGCGGCGGCGGCTTGGATACGCAGTATTTT. It encodes CASGGGLDTQYF.

The V and J genes are TRBV5-1 and TRBJ2-3; 8 bases agree with TRBD2. Germline V CDR1 and CDR2: SGHRS, YFSETQ. CDR3 length: 16 amino acids. V gave up 3 bases and J gave up 8 bases; unmatched junction bases: 14. This CDR3 reads CASSSTRGGGGFTQYF. In DNA, the CDR3 is TGCGCCAGCAGCTCCACGAGGGGTGGCGGGGGGTTTACGCAGTATTTT.

This rearrangement joins TRBV15 to TRBJ2-2; 9 nucleotides agree with TRBD2. With 7 bases clipped from V and 6 bases from J, the junction kept 6 bases outside the gene matches. This CDR3 contains 14 residues. Germline loops: CDR1 LNHNV, CDR2 YYDKDF (reference sequence). CDR3 loop: CATTTGTSSGELFF. CDR3 nucleotides: TGTGCCACCACCACCGGGACTAGCTCCGGGGAGCTGTTTTTT.

V gene TRBV4-1 combines with J gene TRBJ2-7; possibly TRBD1 for D (6 bases). Trimming took 4 bases from V and 2 from J, leaving 18 bases between them. The CDR3 sequence is 16 residues long. Germline V CDR1 and CDR2: MGHRA, YSYEKL. The CDR3 spells CASSRDNRALTYEQYF. The CDR3 coding sequence is TGCGCCAGCAGCCGAGATAACAGGGCTTTAACCTACGAGCAGTACTTC.

The chain links TRBV5-1 to TRBJ1-6, with 9 bases identical to TRBD1. CDR3 length: 16 amino acids. J was trimmed by 7 bases and V by 5 bases; bases with no gene match: 10. Germline CDR1 reads SGHRS; CDR2 reads YFSETQ. CDR3 coding DNA: TGCGCCAGCAGATCTACGGACAGGGGCAGGAATTCACCCCTCCACTTT. Its translation is CASRSTDRGRNSPLHF.

This rearrangement joins TRBV28 to TRBJ1-1; perhaps TRBD1 as D (5 bases). V was pared by 10 bases and J by 4 bases, with 13 bases between. The CDR3 has 12 amino acids. From germline, CDR1 is MDHEN and CDR2 SYDVKM. The CDR3 reads CATDQGPTEAFF. CDR3 in DNA: TGTGCCACCGACCAGGGCCCCACTGAAGCTTTCTTT.

The chain couples TRBV28 to TRBJ2-1; 11 positions agree with TRBD2. Germline V gives CDR1 MDHEN, CDR2 SYDVKM. V was pared by 6 bases and J by 6 bases, with 10 bases of the junction left unmatched. The CDR3 has 16 amino acids. The CDR3 loop is CASSSIGTSGANEQFF. CDR3 sequence (DNA): TGTGCCAGCAGCTCTATAGGGACTAGCGGAGCCAATGAGCAGTTCTTC.

The V and J genes are TRBV28 and TRBJ2-1; D call uncertain. This CDR3 is built from 13 residues. Trimming left V 1 base short and J 9 bases short, with 10 bases between. The germline gives CDR1 MDHEN, CDR2 SYDVKM. CDR3 nucleotide sequence: TGTGCCAGCAGTTTATACTCGCTTGGTGAGCAGTTCTTC. Translated, it gives CASSLYSLGEQFF.

This chain's CDR3 is CSAAGQEVGGANVLTF. The DNA of the CDR3 is TGCAGCGCCGCGGGACAGGAGGTCGGCGGGGCCAACGTCCTGACTTTC. The chain uses TRBV29-1 and TRBJ2-6, with 8 bases matching TRBD1. Germline CDR1 is SQVTM and CDR2 is ANQGSEA. V shed 7 bases, J shed 4 bases, and the junction held 12 bases outside the gene matches. The CDR3 is 16 residues long.

The chain employs TRBV7-2 and TRBJ2-3, with 11 nucleotides matching TRBD2. Germline V gene lookup returns CDR1 SGHTA and CDR2 FQGNSA. The CDR3 consists of 16 residues. Losses at the gene ends were 6 bases for V and 4 bases for J; bases not matched to a gene: 9. The CDR3 reads CASRPPGTSGADTQYF. The CDR3 DNA reads as TGTGCCAGCAGACCCCCCGGGACTAGCGGCGCAGATACGCAGTATTTT.

This chain joins TRBV11-2 and TRBJ2-5, with TRBD2 matching over 10 bases. This CDR3 region has 15 residues. The germline V gene encodes CDR1 SGHAT and CDR2 FQNNGV. After removal of 1 base from V and 4 bases from J, the junction contained 3 bases not matched to a gene. The CDR3 DNA is TGTGCCAGCAGCTTAGTGGTAGCGGGAGGAGAGACCCAGTACTTC. Protein sequence: CASSLVVAGGETQYF.

The V and J genes are TRBV28 and TRBJ2-7; 9 nucleotides align to TRBD2. The length of the CDR3 is 16 residues. From germline, CDR1 is MDHEN and CDR2 SYDVKM. The trim removed 6 bases at V and 3 bases at J, leaving 12 bases unmatched. In DNA, the CDR3 is TGTGCCAGCAGATCCCATCCGCGGGAGGGCCTCTACGAGCAGTACTTC. This encodes CASRSHPREGLYEQYF.

CDR3 amino acids: CASSLGARGGLDSPLHF. The CDR3, as DNA: TGTGCCAGCAGCTTGGGGGCGAGAGGGGGCCTAGACTCACCCCTCCACTTT. The chain joins TRBV7-2 to TRBJ1-6; 7 bases line up with TRBD1. This CDR3 contains 17 residues. Germline lookup yields CDR1 SGHTA and CDR2 FQGNSA. The J segment lost 10 bases and the V segment lost 3 bases, leaving 15 bases of the junction unmatched.

The J gene is TRBJ2-5, the V gene TRBV7-9; possible D gene TRBD2, 6 bases. With 5 bases removed from V and 0 bases from J, the gap between germline ends came to 10 bases. The germline V gene encodes CDR1 SEHNR and CDR2 FQNEAQ (reference sequence). This CDR3 is built from 14 residues. CDR3 nucleotides: TGTGCCAGCAGCCCCCGGGGGTACCAAGAGACCCAGTACTTC. The encoded protein is CASSPRGYQETQYF.

The chain employs TRBV15 and TRBJ2-7; perhaps TRBD1 as D (6 bases). V lost 2 bases and J 0 bases, leaving 8 bases between the germline ends. This CDR3 has 14 amino acids. Per the germline V gene, CDR1 is LNHNV and CDR2 is YYDKDF (reference sequence). The CDR3 spells CATSRQGSSYEQYF. The CDR3 bases are TGTGCCACCAGCAGACAGGGGTCCTCCTACGAGCAGTACTTC.

This clone has just one count. The chain joins TRBV21-1 to TRBJ2-2; TRBD2 is the table's D call, not checked against the DNA. TRBV21-1 is shown as a pseudogene. The CDR3 has 16 residues. The CDR3 nucleotides read TGTGCCAGCAGCGTCCGGCCAGGGAGGTACACCGGGGAGCTGTTTTTT. It specifies CASSVRPGRYTGELFF.

This chain uses TRBV18 with TRBJ2-1; 9 bases are shared with TRBD1. V lost 6 bases, J lost 3 bases, and 6 bases stayed unmatched. Germline CDR1 KGHSH, CDR2 LQKENI. The CDR3 length is 15 residues. The CDR3 reads CASSMGQGVYNEQFF. DNA for the CDR3: TGTGCCAGCTCGATGGGACAGGGCGTCTACAATGAGCAGTTCTTC.